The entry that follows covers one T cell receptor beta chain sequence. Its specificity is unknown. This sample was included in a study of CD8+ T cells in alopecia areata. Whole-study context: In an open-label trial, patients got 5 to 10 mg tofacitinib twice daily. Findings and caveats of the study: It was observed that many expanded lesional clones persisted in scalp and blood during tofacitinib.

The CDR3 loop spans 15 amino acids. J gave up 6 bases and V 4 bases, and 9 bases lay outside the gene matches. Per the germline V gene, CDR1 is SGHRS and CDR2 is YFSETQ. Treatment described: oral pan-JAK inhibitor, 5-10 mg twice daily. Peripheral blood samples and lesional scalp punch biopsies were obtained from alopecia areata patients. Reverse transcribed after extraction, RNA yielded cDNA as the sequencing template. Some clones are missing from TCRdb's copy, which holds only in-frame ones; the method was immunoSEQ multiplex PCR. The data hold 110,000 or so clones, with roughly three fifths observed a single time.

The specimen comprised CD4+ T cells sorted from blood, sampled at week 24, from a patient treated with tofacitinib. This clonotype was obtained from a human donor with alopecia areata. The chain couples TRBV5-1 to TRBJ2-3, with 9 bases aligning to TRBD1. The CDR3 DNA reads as TGCGCCAGCAGCCCCGGGACAGGGCTTGGGGATACGCAGTATTTT. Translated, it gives CASSPGTGLGDTQYF.